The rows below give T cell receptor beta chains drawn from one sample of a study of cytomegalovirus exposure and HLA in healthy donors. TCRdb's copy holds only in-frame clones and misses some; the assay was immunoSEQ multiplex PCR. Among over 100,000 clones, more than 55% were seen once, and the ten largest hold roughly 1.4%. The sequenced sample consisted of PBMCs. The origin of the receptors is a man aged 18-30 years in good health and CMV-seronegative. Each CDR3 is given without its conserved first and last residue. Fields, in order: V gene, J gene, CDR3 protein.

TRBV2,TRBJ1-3,ASSLQEFSGNTIY
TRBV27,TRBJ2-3,ASSFLPRGDTQY
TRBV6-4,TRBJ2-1,ASSVVGTSLWDEQF
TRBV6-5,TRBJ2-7,ATYRGLPYEQY
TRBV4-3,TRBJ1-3,ASSQGTGGFSGNTIY
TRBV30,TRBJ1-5,AWGRRNNQPQH
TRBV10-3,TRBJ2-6,AISEGVTGANVLT
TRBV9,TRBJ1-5,ASNKQGWSNQPQH
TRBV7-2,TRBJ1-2,ASSIEPGQWDYGYT
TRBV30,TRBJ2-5,AWSRGLGETQY
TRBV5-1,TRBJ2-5,ASSLVLQETQY
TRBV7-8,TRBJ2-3,ASSLGLVAGTTDTQY
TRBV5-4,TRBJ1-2,ASSPPPDRRNYGYT
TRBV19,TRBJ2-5,ASSRGGWETQY
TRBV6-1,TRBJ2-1,ASPAGRGGIDEQF
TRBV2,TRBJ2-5,ATRRGAQETQY
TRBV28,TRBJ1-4,ASSLNRRPNEKLF
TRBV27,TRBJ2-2,ASSSRTSGGRTGELF
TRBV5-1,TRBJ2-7,ASSPSTGDHEQY
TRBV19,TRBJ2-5,ASSIDSGIEYQETQY
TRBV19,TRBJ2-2,ARRQGTNTGELF
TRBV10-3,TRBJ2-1,AISPITGGNEQF